These T cell receptor beta chains were read from a single sample in a study of blood T cell repertoires in COVID-19. TCRdb keeps only in-frame clones here, not all; method: immunoSEQ multiplex PCR. The sample yields approximately 230,000 clones, about 80% seen once. Input material: peripheral blood. These receptors all come from an older man with acute or convalescent COVID-19. Each CDR3 is given with its conserved first and last residue. The order of the fields is CDR3 protein, CDR3 DNA, V gene, J gene, clone size, D gene. D genes are given only for firm matches. Clone size, where shown, is once, few, many, or a class for clones that have expanded.

CASSSMGRGARFTGELFF	TGTGCCAGCAGTTCTATGGGCCGGGGGGCGCGGTTCACCGGGGAGCTGTTTTTT	TRBV28	TRBJ2-2	-	-
CASSEASIQPQHF	TGTGCCAGCAGTGAAGCGTCCATTCAGCCCCAGCATTTT	TRBV6-1	TRBJ1-5	-	-
CASSYSWAGANSPLHF	TGTGCCAGCAGTTACTCTTGGGCAGGGGCTAATTCACCCCTCCACTTT	TRBV6-5	TRBJ1-6	-	-
CASSIVPGESLHF	TGTGCCAGTAGTATAGTTCCAGGGGAGAGCCTCCACTTT	TRBV19	TRBJ1-6	-	-
CASTRDRKNSPLHF	TGTGCCAGCACGCGGGACAGAAAGAATTCACCCCTCCACTTT	TRBV6-5	TRBJ1-6	-	TRBD1
CASSTDRGYEQYF	TGTGCCAGTAGTACCGACAGGGGCTACGAGCAGTACTTC	TRBV19	TRBJ2-7	few	TRBD1
CASSLIPPGSGSPLHF	TGTGCCAGCAGTTTAATTCCCCCGGGGTCGGGTTCACCCCTCCACTTT	TRBV27	TRBJ1-6	-	-
CASSPPDRAQPQHF	TGTGCCAGCTCACCACCGGACAGGGCGCAGCCCCAGCATTTT	TRBV18	TRBJ1-5	-	TRBD1
CASSPTTYEQYF	TGTGCCAGCAGCCCCACAACCTACGAGCAGTACTTC	TRBV6-5	TRBJ2-7	-	-
CASSPGQGPYEQYF	TGTGCCAGCTCACCGGGACAGGGGCCCTACGAGCAGTACTTC	TRBV18	TRBJ2-7	-	TRBD1
CAGTGTGGYYSNQPQHF	TGTGCCGGAACCGGGACAGGGGGCTATTATAGCAATCAGCCCCAGCATTTT	TRBV19	TRBJ1-5	-	TRBD1
CASRGGHTNTEAFF	TGTGCCAGTAGAGGGGGACATACGAACACTGAAGCTTTCTTT	TRBV9	TRBJ1-1	-	-
CASSYSQGQGYTF	TGTGCCAGCAGTTACTCTCAGGGACAAGGCTACACCTTC	TRBV6-5	TRBJ1-2	-	-
CASASPGGASASYEQYF	TGTGCCAGTGCCTCCCCCGGGGGGGCTAGCGCATCCTACGAGCAGTACTTC	TRBV19	TRBJ2-7	-	TRBD2
CASSLREGQLEQYF	TGTGCCAGCAGTTTGCGGGAGGGCCAACTGGAGCAGTACTTC	TRBV27	TRBJ2-7	-	TRBD2
CASSPNRDPYEQYF	TGTGCCAGCAGCCCCAACAGGGATCCCTACGAGCAGTACTTC	TRBV28	TRBJ2-7	-	-
CASSQWSGQGFNQPQHF	TGTGCCAGCTCACAATGGTCAGGACAGGGTTTCAATCAGCCCCAGCATTTT	TRBV18	TRBJ1-5	-	TRBD1
CASTPRQAANYGYTF	TGTGCCAGCACCCCTCGGCAGGCCGCTAACTATGGCTACACCTTC	TRBV6-1	TRBJ1-2	-	-
CASSRSLNTEAFF	TGTGCCAGCAGCCGCAGTCTGAACACTGAAGCTTTCTTT	TRBV13	TRBJ1-1	-	-
CASSRDRGSTDTQYF	TGCGCCAGCAGCCGGGACAGGGGTAGCACAGATACGCAGTATTTT	TRBV5-1	TRBJ2-3	-	TRBD1
CASSSGSPLHF	TGTGCCAGCAGTTCGGGATCACCCCTCCACTTT	TRBV12-3/TRBV12-4	TRBJ1-6	-	-
CAARQGAHAGELFF	TGTGCCGCGCGACAGGGGGCGCATGCCGGGGAGCTGTTTTTT	TRBV6-5	TRBJ2-2	-	TRBD1
CATAAGMYSGANVLTF	TGTGCCACCGCAGCAGGAATGTACTCTGGGGCCAACGTCCTGACTTTC	TRBV10-3	TRBJ2-6	few	-
CASSYGAGQGMGAFF	TGTGCCAGCAGTTACGGGGCCGGACAGGGGATGGGAGCTTTCTTT	TRBV6-5	TRBJ1-1	-	TRBD1
CASSGTAYPLHF	TGTGCCAGCAGTGGGACAGCCTACCCCCTCCACTTT	TRBV2	TRBJ1-6	once	-
CASSESGMDEKLFF	TGTGCCAGCAGTGAATCCGGGATGGATGAAAAACTGTTTTTT	TRBV25-1	TRBJ1-4	few	-
CASRGTGRQPQHF	TGTGCCAGCAGGGGGACAGGGAGACAGCCCCAGCATTTT	TRBV28	TRBJ1-5	-	TRBD1
CASSPGASSGNTIYF	TGTGCCAGCAGCCCAGGGGCCAGCTCTGGAAACACCATATATTTT	TRBV11-3	TRBJ1-3	once	-
CASSLGAGYEQYF	TGTGCCAGCAGTTTGGGGGCCGGGTACGAGCAGTACTTC	TRBV12-3/TRBV12-4	TRBJ2-7	-	-
CASSLASGGLYEQYF	TGTGCCAGCAGCTTAGCGTCAGGGGGTCTATACGAGCAGTACTTC	TRBV7-2	TRBJ2-7	-	TRBD1
CASSYGTATYEQYF	TGTGCCAGCAGCTACGGGACAGCCACCTACGAGCAGTACTTC	TRBV7-9	TRBJ2-7	-	TRBD1